Presented here are 31 T cell receptor beta chains from one specimen sequenced in a study of T cells in women clearing cervical HPV infection. The data were produced by immunoSEQ multiplex PCR, yet TCRdb's version contains in-frame clones alone and is incomplete. The listing contains more than 30,000 clones. Sequences were obtained from blood buffy coat. Receptor source: a woman between 18 and 69 years old with a cervical HPV16 infection that either progressed to CIN3+ or cleared (not recorded which).

A remark on this clone: The sequenced fragment ends 3 residues before the CDR3 boundary, so the rest is inferred from the germline J gene. The V and J genes are TRBV5-1 and TRBJ2-2; D is possibly TRBD2 (6 bases). CDR3 size: 18 residues. CDR1 SGHRS and CDR2 YFSETQ come from the germline V gene. Between the trimmed V and J ends, which lost 0 bases and 4 bases, there was a span of 19 bases. The CDR3 bases that were read are TGCGCCAGCAGCTTGGCCGGGACTCGAATTGGGAGCACCGGGGAG. Its protein is CASSLAGTRIGSTGE. The CDR3 as a whole reads CASSLAGTRIGSTGELFF.

As for this clone: The sequence runs out 3 residues before the end of the CDR3; the remainder is reconstructed from the germline J gene. The V call is TRBV19, the J call TRBJ2-3, with TRBD2 matching over 10 bases. After removal of 9 bases from V and 1 base from J, the junction contained 4 bases not matched to a gene. The germline V gene encodes CDR1 LNHDA and CDR2 SQIVND (reference sequence). This CDR3 has 14 amino acids. The CDR3 here is CASRAGGGTDTQYF. Partial CDR3 DNA: TGTGCCAGCAGAGCGGGGGGGGGCACAGATACG.

Comments on this clone: The read ends 3 residues shy of where the CDR3 ends; the end is completed using the germline J gene. This chain connects TRBV20-1 to TRBJ1-4, with D hard to call. Trimming took 4 bases from V and 7 from J, leaving 13 bases between them. This CDR3 contains 13 residues. Germline values: CDR1 DFQATT, CDR2 SNEGSKA (reference sequence). The CDR3: CSATLGGSEKLFF. The sequenced part of the CDR3 DNA is TGCAGTGCTACCTTAGGAGGGTCTGAAAAA.

To note about this clone: From the germline J gene comes the end of the CDR3, since the read stops 3 residues before it. V gene TRBV19 combines with J gene TRBJ1-5; weak D call: TRBD1 (6 bases). Germline CDR1 reads LNHDA; CDR2 reads SQIVND (reference sequence). V lost 4 bases and J lost 4, with 8 bases in between. The CDR3 is 13 residues long. CDR3 DNA, as far as it was read: TGTGCCAGTAGTAGCGGACAGAATCAGCCC. Translation: CASSSGQNQP. The full CDR3 sequence reads CASSSGQNQPQHF.

A word on this clone: The read falls 3 residues short of the CDR3 end, and the missing part is taken from the germline J gene. The V gene is TRBV19, the J gene TRBJ2-1, with 10 bases identical to TRBD2. This CDR3 has 15 amino acids. Trimming cost V 1 base and J 5 bases; bases outside gene matches: 2. Germline V gene sequence: CDR1 LNHDA, CDR2 SQIVND (reference sequence). This CDR3 is CASSIGAGGHNEQFF. The covered CDR3 bases are TGTGCCAGTAGTATAGGAGCGGGGGGGCACAATGAG.

A word on this clone: The observed sequence ends 3 residues before the CDR3 terminus, with the missing tail filled in from the germline J gene. This chain links TRBV9 with TRBJ2-3, with D uncertain. V was trimmed by 0 bases and J by 6 bases, leaving 11 bases between them. Per germline, CDR1 SGDLS and CDR2 YYNGEE. The CDR3 is 14 residues long. CDR3 DNA (partial): TGTGCCAGCAGCGTAGGCAGGCTGGAGGATACG. Translated: CASSVGRLEDT. The entire CDR3 reads CASSVGRLEDTQYF.

As regards this clone: The read finishes 3 residues shy of the CDR3 end, and the germline J gene is used to complete it. This sequence joins TRBV20-1 and TRBJ1-5; TRBD1 matches 7 bases. V lost 6 bases, J lost 2 bases, and 16 bases stayed unmatched. The CDR3 consists of 17 residues. Per germline, CDR1 DFQATT and CDR2 SNEGSKA (reference sequence). The DNA read from the CDR3 is TGCAGTGCGCACCGACAGGGCGCGATGATCCGCAATCAGCCC. Its translation is CSAHRQGAMIRNQP. The CDR3 in its entirety is CSAHRQGAMIRNQPQHF.

Comment on this clone: The CDR3 extends 3 residues past the end of the read, so its final part is completed from the germline J gene. The rearrangement links TRBV7-2 to TRBJ1-4, with TRBD1 as a possible D gene (6 bases). V was clipped by 8 bases and J by 8 bases, with 15 bases between them. The germline CDR1 and CDR2 sequences are SGHTA and FQGNSA. The CDR3 is 13 amino acids. CDR3 DNA, as far as it was read: TGTGCCAGCTCACAGGGAGAAAGGGAAAAA. Encoded protein: CASSQGEREK. Given in full, the CDR3 is CASSQGEREKLFF.

As to this clone: The observed sequence ends 3 residues before the CDR3 terminus, with the missing tail filled in from the germline J gene. The chain is built from TRBV7-2 and TRBJ2-3; the D gene is possibly TRBD2 (6 bases). This CDR3 is built from 15 residues. Germline-derived CDR1 and CDR2 are SGHTA and FQGNSA. The CDR3 DNA, read in part, is TGTGCCAGCAGCCGCCAACCGGGACTGACGGAGACG. Translating it yields CASSRQPGLTET. The CDR3 as a whole reads CASSRQPGLTETQYF.

Comment on this clone: The read halts 3 residues ahead of the CDR3 end, with the missing end drawn from the germline J gene. The J gene is TRBJ2-5, the V gene TRBV6-2 or TRBV6-3; 8 bases fit TRBD2. The CDR3 sequence is 14 residues long. With 5 bases clipped from V and 1 base from J, the junction kept 3 bases outside the gene matches. Germline V gene lookup returns CDR1 MNHEY and CDR2 SVGEGT. CDR3 sequence: CASSLAGGQETQYF. The sequenced CDR3 bases are TGTGCCAGCAGTCTGGCGGGGGGCCAAGAGACC.

Concerning this clone itself: The read ends 3 residues early relative to the CDR3; the germline J gene fills the gap. The chain is built from TRBV20-1 and TRBJ2-1, with 8 bases lining up with TRBD1. CDR1 is DFQATT, CDR2 SNEGSKA, per germline (reference sequence). V shed 2 bases and J 8 bases; nucleotides not matched to a gene: 5. The CDR3 has 13 residues. The CDR3 DNA, read in part, is TGCAGTGCTAGATCGGACAGGGACTATGAG. Translated: CSARSDRDYE. The full CDR3 protein reads CSARSDRDYEQFF.

Notes on this clone: The DNA ends 3 residues before the CDR3 does, and the rest of the CDR3 is filled in from the germline J gene. This chain connects TRBV12-3 or TRBV12-4 to TRBJ2-3, with D unclear. CDR3 length: 13 residues. V lost 2 bases, J lost 1 base, and 4 bases lay in between. The DNA read from the CDR3 is TGTGCCAGCAGTTTATCAGGCACAGATACG. Its translation: CASSLSGTDT. The CDR3 in full is CASSLSGTDTQYF.

In regard to this clone: Other DNA sequences of this sample code for an identical CDR3. The DNA read from the CDR3 is TGTGCCAGCTCAGCCTACCCGTGGGAGTCCAGGGGTGGAAACACC. Translation: CASSAYPWESRGGNT. The whole CDR3 region reads CASSAYPWESRGGNTIYF. This chain joins TRBV18 and TRBJ1-3, with a possible D match to TRBD1 (6 bases). The missing CDR3 end, 3 residues past where the read stops, is filled in from the germline J gene. CDR3 size: 18 residues. Germline lookup yields CDR1 KGHSH and CDR2 LQKENI. V was clipped by 5 bases and J by 3 bases, with 23 bases between them.

As concerns this clone: Read coverage stops 3 residues before the CDR3 terminus; the germline J gene supplies the remainder. This sequence joins TRBV18 and TRBJ2-2; TRBD1 aligns across 12 bases. Looked up from germline, CDR1 is KGHSH and CDR2 is LQKENI. The CDR3 covers 15 residues. The part of the CDR3 DNA that was read is TGTGCCAGCTCACCCGGGACAGGGGGCGTTGAAAAG. This sequence encodes CASSPGTGGVEK. The complete CDR3 reads CASSPGTGGVEKLFF.

In the case of this clone: Sequence at one end of the junction differs from germline and may be a read error. The read ends 3 residues before the CDR3 terminus; that terminus is restored from the germline J gene. The gene calls are TRBV19 and TRBJ1-5; no firm D call. Germline CDR1 LNHDA, CDR2 SQIVND (reference sequence). The CDR3 spans 15 residues. The CDR3 bases that were read are TGTGCCAGTAACCTCAAGGACGGTAGCGATCAGCCC. It yields the protein CASNLKDGSDQP. The full CDR3 sequence reads CASNLKDGSDQPQHF.

Comments on this clone: Read coverage stops 3 residues before the CDR3 terminus; the germline J gene supplies the remainder. V is TRBV5-4 and J is TRBJ1-4; TRBD1 agrees at 8 bases. Germline CDR1 reads SGHNT; CDR2 reads YYREEE (reference sequence). The CDR3 sequence is 14 residues long. V shed 5 bases and J 2 bases; nucleotides not matched to a gene: 2. CDR3 loop: CASSRQGTNEKLFF. The covered CDR3 bases are TGTGCCAGCAGTAGACAGGGGACTAATGAAAAA.

As regards this clone: The read ends 3 residues early relative to the CDR3; the germline J gene fills the gap. The chain joins TRBV20-1 to TRBJ1-2, with D possibly TRBD1 on 5 matching bases. Trimming shortened V by 2 bases and J by 4 bases, and 11 bases separated the two germline ends. The CDR3 is made up of 13 amino acids. The V gene's germline CDR1 is DFQATT and CDR2 SNEGSKA (reference sequence). CDR3 sequence reads: CSARLAGSYGYTF. CDR3 DNA, as far as it was read: TGCAGTGCTAGATTGGCAGGGTCCTATGGC.

A remark on this clone: The CDR3 extends 3 residues past the end of the read, so its final part is completed from the germline J gene. The J gene is TRBJ1-2, the V gene TRBV6-1; D may be TRBD1 (6 bases). The germline V gene encodes CDR1 MNHNS and CDR2 SASEGT. The CDR3 spans 15 residues. The CDR3 loop is CASSELAGAYNDYTF. The sequenced CDR3 bases are TGTGCCAGCAGTGAACTAGCGGGGGCCTACAATGAC.

The DNA read from the CDR3 is TGTGCCAGCAGCCCCCTGAGGACAGGAAGGGGAGAG. Protein product: CASSPLRTGRGE. The whole CDR3 protein is CASSPLRTGRGELFF. The rearrangement links TRBV6-2 or TRBV6-3 to TRBJ2-2; 7 bases are shared with TRBD1. The read terminates 3 residues ahead of where the CDR3 ends, so the germline J gene completes it. Germline CDR1 and CDR2: MNHEY and SVGEGT. The CDR3 consists of 15 residues.

About this clone: The sequence runs out 3 residues before the end of the CDR3; the remainder is reconstructed from the germline J gene. This chain uses TRBV20-1 with TRBJ1-2; 9 bases agree with TRBD1. Germline V gives CDR1 DFQATT, CDR2 SNEGSKA (reference sequence). V shed 6 bases and J 0 bases; nucleotides not matched to a gene: 8. The CDR3 is made up of 15 amino acids. The part of the CDR3 DNA that was read is TGCAGTGCGCCGACAGGGGGGCTGACTAACTATGGC. Translated: CSAPTGGLTNYG. The CDR3 reads in full as CSAPTGGLTNYGYTF.

For this clone: With the read ending 3 residues before the CDR3 end, the germline J gene is used to fill in that end. The rearrangement links TRBV19 to TRBJ2-4, with 9 bases fitting TRBD1. From germline, CDR1 is LNHDA and CDR2 SQIVND (reference sequence). This CDR3 is 16 amino acids long. With V trimmed by 3 bases and J by 8 bases, 11 bases remained unmatched. The CDR3 sequence is CASSMVVGTGRDIQYF. The DNA read from the CDR3 is TGTGCCAGTAGTATGGTCGTGGGGACAGGGCGAGACATT. The full variable domain, rest sourced from reference TRBV19 and TRBJ2-4, is DGGITQSPKYLFRKEGQNVTLSCEQNLNHDAMYWYRQDPGQGLRLIYYSQIVNDFQKGDIAEGYSVSREKKESFPLTVTSAQKNPTAFYLCASSMVVGTGRDIQYFGAGTRLSVL.

On this clone itself: The read terminates 3 residues before the CDR3 end, so the remaining end is supplied by the germline J gene. The chain uses TRBV5-8 and TRBJ1-5; 7 nucleotides line up with TRBD1. Germline V gene lookup returns CDR1 SGHTS and CDR2 YDEGEE. The CDR3 is 15 residues long. Trimming took 3 bases from V and 4 from J; bases not matched to a gene: 7. The CDR3 loop is CASSWGQLINQPQHF. CDR3 DNA, as far as it was read: TGTGCCAGCAGCTGGGGACAGCTAATAAATCAGCCC.

Regarding this clone: From the germline J gene comes the end of the CDR3, since the read stops 3 residues before it. The V call is TRBV7-8, the J call TRBJ1-5, with 8 bases that match TRBD1. Trimming removed 5 bases from V and 5 bases from J; junction bases left unmatched: 2. Germline CDR1 SGHVS, CDR2 FQNEAQ. The CDR3 loop spans 13 amino acids. The sequenced CDR3 bases are TGTGCCAGCAGCCAGGACAGGGATCAGCCC. Its translation: CASSQDRDQP. The full CDR3 reads CASSQDRDQPQHF.

Partial CDR3 DNA: TGTGCCAGCAGCTCCGGACAGGGACAAGATACG. Translating gives CASSSGQGQDT. The CDR3 as a whole reads CASSSGQGQDTQYF. This sequence joins TRBV7-6 and TRBJ2-3, with 8 positions matching TRBD1. The read terminates 3 residues before the CDR3 end, so the remaining end is supplied by the germline J gene. Losses at the gene ends were 4 bases for V and 5 bases for J; bases not matched to a gene: 5. Germline V gives CDR1 SGHVS, CDR2 FNYEAQ. The CDR3 sequence is 14 residues long.

Worth noting for this clone: From the germline J gene comes the end of the CDR3, since the read stops 3 residues before it. The V gene is TRBV10-2, the J gene TRBJ2-5, with D maybe TRBD2 (5 bases). Deletions cut 10 bases from V and 2 bases from J, with 8 bases between. This CDR3 region has 11 residues. Looked up from germline, CDR1 is WSHSY and CDR2 is SAAADI. The CDR3 DNA, read in part, is TGCGCCACCGGGGTACAAGAGACC. This sequence encodes CATGVQET. The whole CDR3 protein reads CATGVQETQYF.

With regard to this clone: The sequence runs out 3 residues before the end of the CDR3; the remainder is reconstructed from the germline J gene. This chain connects TRBV28 to TRBJ2-1, with 7 bases that match TRBD2. The CDR3 runs 13 residues. V trimming: 6 bases; J trimming: 3 bases; junction bases outside the gene matches: 2. CDR1 MDHEN and CDR2 SYDVKM come from the germline V gene. The DNA read from the CDR3 is TGTGCCAGCAGCGGGGGGTTCTACAATGAG. Its translation: CASSGGFYNE. In full, the CDR3 reads CASSGGFYNEQFF.

Regarding this clone: The read ends 3 residues shy of where the CDR3 ends; the end is completed using the germline J gene. The V call is TRBV5-1, the J call TRBJ1-3; 10 bases map to TRBD1. CDR1 is SGHRS and CDR2 is YFSETQ in the germline V gene. Trimming at V came to 4 bases and at J to 5 bases, leaving 3 bases not matched to a gene. There are 14 residues in the CDR3. The CDR3 DNA, read in part, is TGCGCCAGCAGCGAGGGACAGGGGCGAAACACC. It encodes CASSEGQGRNT. The CDR3 as a whole reads CASSEGQGRNTIYF.

This CDR3 reads CASSSTTSGGALHEQFF. CDR3 DNA (partial): TGCGCCAGCAGCTCGACCACTAGCGGGGGGGCCCTCCATGAG. The J gene is TRBJ2-1, the V gene TRBV5-1; 13 bases map to TRBD2. The missing CDR3 end, 3 residues past where the read stops, is filled in from the germline J gene. The CDR3 is made up of 17 amino acids. V lost 3 bases, J lost 8 bases, and 11 bases stayed unmatched. The germline V gene has CDR1 SGHRS and CDR2 YFSETQ.

As regards this clone: From the germline J gene comes the end of the CDR3, since the read stops 3 residues before it. The V call is TRBV5-1, the J call TRBJ1-1; TRBD1 aligns across 8 bases. This CDR3 contains 15 residues. Unmatched junction bases numbered 7, after V lost 2 bases and J lost 4 bases. Germline V lookup: CDR1 SGHRS, CDR2 YFSETQ. The CDR3 bases that were read are TGCGCCAGCAGCTTAAGCGGGACAGGATCCACTGAA. Translated: CASSLSGTGSTE. The entire CDR3 protein reads CASSLSGTGSTEAFF.

Details on this clone: The CDR3 extends 3 residues past the end of the read, so its final part is completed from the germline J gene. The chain carries TRBV19 and TRBJ2-5; D may be TRBD2 (6 bases). The CDR3 sequence is 16 residues long. V was cut by 3 bases and J by 2 bases, with 16 bases left in between. Germline lookup yields CDR1 LNHDA and CDR2 SQIVND (reference sequence). The CDR3 is CASSIGSGTAQETQYF. Incomplete CDR3 DNA: TGTGCCAGTAGTATTGGAAGTGGGACTGCTCAAGAGACC.

Of note for this clone: The read finishes 3 residues shy of the CDR3 end, and the germline J gene is used to complete it. This rearrangement joins TRBV20-1 to TRBJ2-3; TRBD1 aligns across 7 bases. The CDR3 covers 14 residues. Germline assignment: CDR1 DFQATT and CDR2 SNEGSKA (reference sequence). The sequenced part of the CDR3 DNA is TGCAGTGCTTTACAGGGGAACGAGGGTCAGCCG. Its protein product is CSALQGNEGQP. The entire CDR3 reads CSALQGNEGQPQYF.